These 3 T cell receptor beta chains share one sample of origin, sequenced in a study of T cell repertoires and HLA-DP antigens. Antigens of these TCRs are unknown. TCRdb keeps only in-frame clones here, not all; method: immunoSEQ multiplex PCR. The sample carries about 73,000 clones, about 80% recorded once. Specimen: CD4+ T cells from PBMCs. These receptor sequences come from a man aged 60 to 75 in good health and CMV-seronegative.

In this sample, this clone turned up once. CDR3 residues: CATSSSGRDETQYF. DNA of the CDR3: TGTGCCACCAGCTCTAGCGGGAGGGACGAGACCCAGTACTTC. The V and J genes are TRBV15 and TRBJ2-5; 12 bases match TRBD2. The CDR3 extends over 14 amino acids. The germline CDR1 and CDR2 sequences are LNHNV and YYDKDF (reference sequence). The J segment lost 5 bases and the V segment lost 5 bases, leaving 3 bases of the junction unmatched.

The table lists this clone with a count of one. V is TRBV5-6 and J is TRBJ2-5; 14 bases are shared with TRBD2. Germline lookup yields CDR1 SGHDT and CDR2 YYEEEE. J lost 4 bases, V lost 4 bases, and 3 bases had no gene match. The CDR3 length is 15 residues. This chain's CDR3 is CASSQGLAGGETQYF. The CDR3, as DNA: TGTGCCAGCAGCCAAGGACTAGCGGGAGGAGAGACCCAGTACTTC.

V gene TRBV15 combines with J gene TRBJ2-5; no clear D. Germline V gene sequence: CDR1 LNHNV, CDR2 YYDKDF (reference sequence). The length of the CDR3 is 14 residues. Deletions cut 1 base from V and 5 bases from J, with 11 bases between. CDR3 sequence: CATSRVTGTETQYF. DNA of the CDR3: TGTGCCACCAGCAGAGTTACGGGCACGGAGACCCAGTACTTC.